One and the same sample provided the 28 T cell receptor beta chains below, sequenced in a study of neurological immune-mediated disorders. TCRdb used MiXCR to reprocess the 5' RACE reads, holding one entry per CDR3 protein. The table includes roughly 90,000 distinct CDR3 sequences, under 4.5% detected once. The sample comprised PBMCs. These receptors came from a woman aged 45-60 years with multiple sclerosis.

Regarding this clonotype: A much larger clonotype is one base distant, so this may be a read error. The rearrangement links TRBV5-1 to TRBJ2-4, with D uncertain. Looked up from germline, CDR1 is SGHRS and CDR2 is YFSETQ. This CDR3 has 14 residues. V gave up 4 bases and J gave up 10 bases, with 18 bases separating them. This CDR3 reads CASSPTTLGKIQYF. Written as DNA, the CDR3 is TGCGCCAGCAGCCCAACGACTTTGGGGAAAATTCAGTACTTC.

This clonotype occurred many times. The genes are TRBV20-1 and TRBJ1-6; TRBD1 agrees at 12 bases. The V gene end was trimmed by 5 bases and the J gene end by 5 bases; junction bases not matched to a gene: 4. Germline V lookup: CDR1 DFQATT, CDR2 SNEGSKA (reference sequence). This CDR3 has 15 residues. The CDR3 nucleotides are TGCAGTGCTGGGGACAGGGGGCGCAATAATTCACCCCTCCACTTT. Translation gives CSAGDRGRNNSPLHF.

In its sample, this clonotype was seen many times. J is TRBJ2-1 and V is TRBV20-1, with 9 bases identical to TRBD2. Trimming removed 5 bases from V and 7 bases from J; junction bases left unmatched: 9. The CDR3 has 14 amino acids. Germline V lookup: CDR1 DFQATT, CDR2 SNEGSKA (reference sequence). CDR3 in DNA: TGCAGTGCTTTACTAGCGGGTTCGGGTAATGAGCAGTTCTTC. Its translation: CSALLAGSGNEQFF.

The sample holds many counts of this clonotype. The chain combines TRBV5-5 with TRBJ1-6; a weak D match, TRBD1 (5 bases). Trimming shortened V by 0 bases and J by 7 bases, and 14 bases separated the two germline ends. CDR3 size: 16 residues. In germline, CDR1 is SGHKS, CDR2 YYEKEE (reference sequence). CDR3 in amino acids: CASSLEWPGGNSPLHF. The DNA of the CDR3 is TGTGCCAGCAGCTTGGAGTGGCCCGGGGGAAATTCACCCCTCCACTTT.

This clonotype was observed at least ten times. J is TRBJ1-1 and V is TRBV6-5, with a possible D match to TRBD1 (6 bases). Trimming took 4 bases from V and 7 from J, leaving 13 bases between them. This CDR3 spans 13 amino acids. CDR1 is MNHEY, CDR2 SVGAGI, per germline. CDR3 sequence reads: CASSSQGGNEAFF. CDR3 sequence (DNA): TGTGCCAGCAGTTCACAGGGAGGGAATGAAGCTTTCTTT.

This clonotype was counted ten times or more. V gene TRBV6-5 combines with J gene TRBJ2-1; D is undetermined. Germline V gene sequence: CDR1 MNHEY, CDR2 SVGAGI. Trimming left V 7 bases short and J 7 bases short, with 20 bases between. This CDR3 has 15 amino acids. This chain's CDR3 is CASTQRRAFENEQFF. The CDR3 coding sequence is TGTGCCAGCACCCAACGTAGGGCATTTGAAAATGAGCAGTTCTTC.

To note about this clonotype: With a much larger clone just one base away, this may be a read error. The chain's CDR3 is CSARPGTNTGELFF. Here the CDR3 DNA reads TGCAGTGCTAGACCGGGTACTAACACCGGGGAGCTGTTTTTT. The gene calls are TRBV20-1 and TRBJ2-2; D remains ambiguous. The CDR3 length is 14 residues. The germline V gene encodes CDR1 DFQATT and CDR2 SNEGSKA (reference sequence). With 2 bases removed from V and 2 bases from J, the gap between germline ends came to 9 bases.

This clonotype appeared many times. The chain uses TRBV12-3 or TRBV12-4 and TRBJ2-1, with D unclear. The CDR3 spans 12 residues. Trimming took 6 bases from V and 6 from J, leaving 9 bases between them. The CDR3 loop is CASRLSTNEQFF. As DNA, the CDR3 is TGTGCCAGCAGATTGTCGACCAATGAGCAGTTCTTC.

This clonotype was seen repeatedly, ten times or more. The chain joins TRBV27 to TRBJ2-3, with TRBD2 identical over 8 bases. V gave up 3 bases and J gave up 4 bases; unmatched junction bases: 9. Germline V gene data show CDR1 as MNHEY and CDR2 as SMNVEV (reference sequence). The CDR3 consists of 16 residues. CDR3 bases: TGTGCCAGCAGTTTGTCGGCGGGGGGCGTCGCAGATACGCAGTATTTT. Translation: CASSLSAGGVADTQYF.

The chain has TRBV20-1 and TRBJ1-2; D remains ambiguous. The CDR3 runs 14 residues. V was trimmed by 6 bases and J by 4 bases, leaving 18 bases between them. Germline assignment: CDR1 DFQATT and CDR2 SNEGSKA (reference sequence). The CDR3 DNA reads TGCAGTGCCACCCCTGGAGAACAGCTCTATGGCTACACCTTC. This sequence encodes CSATPGEQLYGYTF.

This clonotype was seen at least ten times. This chain links TRBV5-5 with TRBJ2-2; TRBD2 agrees at 9 bases. With 2 bases clipped from V and 2 bases from J, the junction kept 7 bases outside the gene matches. The CDR3 is made up of 17 amino acids. The germline gives CDR1 SGHKS, CDR2 YYEKEE (reference sequence). The chain's CDR3 is CASSFWRGGQNTGELFF. The CDR3 coding sequence is TGTGCCAGCAGCTTTTGGCGGGGGGGCCAAAACACCGGGGAGCTGTTTTTT.

This clonotype came up many times. The chain carries TRBV5-1 and TRBJ2-1; TRBD2 might be the D (6 bases). The CDR3 is 15 amino acids. The V gene's germline CDR1 is SGHRS and CDR2 YFSETQ. Trimming shortened V by 0 bases and J by 5 bases, and 12 bases separated the two germline ends. CDR3 DNA: TGCGCCAGCAGCTTGGATACTAGCCAAAACAATGAGCAGTTCTTC. This encodes CASSLDTSQNNEQFF.

The table lists this clonotype with many counts. This sequence joins TRBV21-1 and TRBJ2-7; TRBD1, as called in the table, went unchecked against the DNA. TRBV21-1 is marked as a pseudogene. The CDR3 contains 15 residues. The CDR3, as DNA: TGTGCCAGCAGCAAAGGCGGACAGGGAGACTACGAGCAGTACTTC. It yields the protein CASSKGGQGDYEQYF.

This clonotype came up many times. The chain is built from TRBV6-5 and TRBJ2-5; tentative D call: TRBD2 (7 bases). The CDR3 has 16 amino acids. Trimming took off 7 bases at V and 5 bases at J, with 23 bases between the two ends. CDR1 and CDR2 (germline): MNHEY, SVGAGI. The CDR3 bases are TGTGCCAGCAATCGAGTTGGAGGGGGGGCCAGGGAGACCCAGTACTTC. This encodes CASNRVGGGARETQYF.

This clonotype appeared a few times. The V gene is TRBV3-1, the J gene TRBJ2-5; possibly TRBD1 or TRBD2 for D (6 bases each). The V end was cut by 1 base, the J end by 1 base, with 16 bases between. CDR1 is LGHDT, CDR2 YNNKEL, per germline (reference sequence). The CDR3 has 17 amino acids. CDR3 region: CASSQGRGALAQETQYF. In DNA form, the CDR3 reads TGTGCCAGCAGCCAAGGGAGGGGGGCCTTGGCCCAAGAGACCCAGTACTTC.

This clonotype was detected many times. The chain has TRBV10-3 and TRBJ1-1, with a possible D match to TRBD1 (6 bases). Germline V gene data show CDR1 as ENHRY and CDR2 as SYGVKD. Between the trimmed V and J ends, which lost 3 bases and 5 bases, there was a span of 13 bases. This CDR3 comprises 14 residues. CDR3 sequence reads: CAISESIRGTEAFF. Written as DNA, the CDR3 is TGTGCCATCAGTGAATCAATCAGGGGAACTGAAGCTTTCTTT.

In its sample, this clonotype was seen many times. The chain is built from TRBV20-1 and TRBJ2-5, with 16 positions matching TRBD2. The CDR3 is 15 amino acids. Trimming removed 4 bases from V and 3 bases from J; junction bases left unmatched: 2. Germline-derived CDR1 and CDR2 are DFQATT and SNEGSKA (reference sequence). The chain's CDR3 is CSATGTSGGEETQYF. As DNA, the CDR3 is TGCAGTGCTACCGGGACTAGCGGGGGGGAAGAGACCCAGTACTTC.

In this sample, this clonotype turned up many times. This rearrangement joins TRBV7-2 to TRBJ2-7; D is perhaps TRBD2 (5 bases). The CDR3 is 13 amino acids. CDR1 is SGHTA, CDR2 FQGNSA, per germline. V lost 5 bases to trimming and J lost 2 bases, with 10 bases between them. CDR3 nucleotide sequence: TGTGCCAGCAGCCGGAGCGGACCCTACGAGCAGTACTTC. This gives the protein CASSRSGPYEQYF.

In the case of this clonotype: A read error may explain this, as a much larger clone is one base away. This chain links TRBV6-5 with TRBJ2-1; 8 bases fit TRBD1. CDR1 and CDR2 (germline): MNHEY, SVGAGI. CDR3 length: 13 residues. The DNA for the CDR3 is TGTTCCAGCAGTTGGGACAGGAACAATGAGCAGTTCTTC. Its protein is CSSSWDRNNEQFF.

Comments on this clonotype: The junction shows a germline mismatch at one end, possibly a read error. This chain joins TRBV20-1 and TRBJ1-5, with D unclear. The CDR3 loop spans 13 amino acids. The germline V gene encodes CDR1 DFQATT and CDR2 SNEGSKA (reference sequence). The CDR3 nucleotides read TGCAGTGCTAGAGGGGCAGCCAATAAGACCCAGAATTTT. It encodes CSARGAANKTQNF.

The chain recombines TRBV20-1 with TRBJ1-1; 7 bases match TRBD1. Germline values: CDR1 DFQATT, CDR2 SNEGSKA (reference sequence). Unmatched junction bases numbered 5, after V lost 3 bases and J lost 1 base. The CDR3 sequence is 14 residues long. The CDR3 here is CSARPDRKNTEAFF. The CDR3 coding sequence is TGCAGTGCTAGGCCGGACAGGAAGAACACTGAAGCTTTCTTT.

This clonotype was observed at least ten times. This chain links TRBV12-3 or TRBV12-4 with TRBJ1-5; D call uncertain. There are 17 residues in the CDR3. Trimming left V 2 bases short and J 1 base short, with 15 bases between. CDR3 sequence reads: CASSLTDLLRSNQPQHF. The CDR3 coding sequence is TGTGCCAGCAGTTTAACGGACCTCCTCCGGAGCAATCAGCCCCAGCATTTT.

Many counts were recorded for this clonotype. The chain joins TRBV20-1 to TRBJ2-7, with D perhaps being TRBD1 or TRBD2 (5 bases each). The V end lost 5 bases, the J end lost 2 bases, and 13 bases lay between the germline ends. This CDR3 comprises 13 residues. Germline lookup yields CDR1 DFQATT and CDR2 SNEGSKA (reference sequence). The CDR3 protein is CSAEGMSPYEQYF. For the CDR3, the DNA is TGCAGTGCTGAGGGGATGAGCCCCTACGAGCAGTACTTC.

This clonotype was detected many times. The V and J genes are TRBV27 and TRBJ2-7; 11 nucleotides agree with TRBD1. CDR1 and CDR2 from the germline V gene are MNHEY and SMNVEV (reference sequence). Losses at the gene ends were 2 bases for V and 1 base for J; bases not matched to a gene: 4. This CDR3 region has 16 residues. The CDR3 DNA sequence: TGTGCCAGCAGTTTAAGGACAGGGGGCCTGTCCTACGAGCAGTACTTC. Protein product: CASSLRTGGLSYEQYF.

This clonotype has ten or more counts. This sequence joins TRBV6-5 and TRBJ2-3, with no clear D. This CDR3 contains 15 residues. The V and J ends lost 0 bases and 2 bases respectively, with 9 bases between them. Germline loops: CDR1 MNHEY, CDR2 SVGAGI. The CDR3 is CASSYSTSSTDTQYF. The CDR3 DNA follows: TGTGCCAGCAGTTACTCCACCTCCTCCACAGATACGCAGTATTTT.

This rearrangement joins TRBV19 to TRBJ1-5; D is unclear. The germline CDR1 and CDR2 sequences are LNHDA and SQIVND (reference sequence). V was shortened by 6 bases and J by 1 base, with 22 bases between the two germline ends. The CDR3 length is 18 residues. The CDR3 protein is CASRSRSFGRTSNQPQHF. DNA of the CDR3: TGTGCCAGTAGGAGTCGATCCTTTGGACGGACCAGCAATCAGCCCCAGCATTTT.

This clonotype occurred many times. This sequence joins TRBV4-3 and TRBJ1-5; unclear D gene. Germline assignment: CDR1 LGHNA and CDR2 YSLEER. This CDR3 spans 16 amino acids. Trimming removed 0 bases at V and 9 bases at J, with 18 bases between. CDR3 nucleotides: TGCGCCAGCAGCCAAGATCAGAACGTAGGGATCACGCCCCAGCATTTT. Its protein product is CASSQDQNVGITPQHF.

This clonotype was found many times. J is TRBJ2-5 and V is TRBV20-1; TRBD2 matches 11 bases. Trimming removed 0 bases from V and 5 bases from J; junction bases left unmatched: 5. This CDR3 is built from 15 residues. CDR1 is DFQATT and CDR2 is SNEGSKA in the germline V gene (reference sequence). The chain's CDR3 is CSARDGSGGAETQYF. CDR3 DNA: TGCAGTGCTAGAGATGGTAGCGGGGGGGCCGAGACCCAGTACTTC.